This TCR beta chain was recorded in a study of shared clonotypes between healthy human individuals. Broader study findings: Genetic and exposure-history diversity was limited by the small donor number.

It was around 91 million PBMCs that unsorted samples used for genomic DNA. Evenly divided among several immunoSEQ plates was the genomic DNA of each subset. For unsorted PBMC, about 290 ng DNA per replicate equaled roughly 28,000 T cell genomes. The protocol was immunoSEQ multiplex PCR, while the TCRdb copy is restricted to in-frame clones and leaves out a portion. The sample includes about 490,000 clones, around three quarters seen only once; the top ten take about 12%. Germline assignment: CDR1 SNHLY and CDR2 FYNNEI. The CDR3 has 13 amino acids. Notes on this clone: Its antigen remains unknown.

The specimen sequenced was PBMCs. This chain links TRBV2 with TRBJ2-5, with unresolved D. The closer fit of TRBJ2-7 to the DNA end suggests the J call may be wrong. The receptor's source is a woman in her thirties or forties in good health. Some clones in this sample may be carry-over from other donors' samples. The CDR3, as DNA: TGTGCCAGCAGTGATAGGCAACCTTACGAGCAGTACTTC. It yields the protein CASSDRQPYEQYF.